This T cell receptor beta chain was captured in a study of blood T cell repertoires in COVID-19. In the study overall: PBMCs, B-cell-depleted T cells, or T cells were the source of the cDNA or gDNA that made up the material.

The repertoire was sequenced with immunoSEQ multiplex PCR; TCRdb's copy has only in-frame clones and lacks some. The table includes about 14,000 clones, about 85% detected once. This CDR3 has 11 residues. V gave up 1 base and J gave up 10 bases, with 5 bases separating them. Germline loops: CDR1 LGHNT, CDR2 FRNRAP. The sequence derives from a human donor in a cohort sampled during active COVID-19. The rearrangement uses TRBV12-5 and TRBJ2-1, with unresolved D. The sample comprised peripheral blood. CDR3 amino acids: CASGLGREQFF. CDR3 in DNA: TGTGCTAGTGGTTTGGGGAGAGAGCAGTTCTTC.